A single sample is the source of the 16 T cell receptor beta chains below, sequenced in a study of blood T cell repertoires in COVID-19. Only in-frame clones appear in the TCRdb table, and some are missing; sequencing was by immunoSEQ multiplex PCR. The repertoire has around 430,000 clones, 80% to 90% of them found once; the top ten carry approximately 9.3%. The sample was PBMCs or T cells enriched from blood (not recorded which). These receptors were collected from a woman in her fifties or sixties who had recovered from COVID-19.

The rearrangement uses TRBV5-1 and TRBJ1-5; the D is unclear. The germline CDR1 and CDR2 sequences are SGHRS and YFSETQ. This CDR3 region has 13 residues. V was trimmed by 5 bases and J by 5 bases, leaving 11 bases between them. This CDR3 is CASREADHQPQHF. Written as DNA, the CDR3 is TGCGCCAGCAGAGAGGCAGACCATCAGCCCCAGCATTTT.

The chain's CDR3 is CASSLQTGSQPQHF. CDR3 DNA: TGTGCCAGCAGCCTCCAGACAGGGTCACAGCCCCAGCATTTT. The chain couples TRBV7-8 to TRBJ1-5; the match to TRBD1 covers 7 bases. The CDR3 contains 14 residues. Germline CDR1 reads SGHVS; CDR2 reads FQNEAQ. V lost 5 bases to trimming and J lost 7 bases; unmatched junction nucleotides: 8.

The gene calls are TRBV7-9 and TRBJ2-7; 7 nucleotides align to TRBD1. This CDR3 contains 15 residues. From germline, CDR1 is SEHNR and CDR2 FQNEAQ (reference sequence). V was pared by 5 bases and J by 4 bases, with 11 bases of the junction left unmatched. The CDR3 here is CASSRGQSGLYEQYF. The CDR3 region has the DNA TGTGCCAGCAGCAGGGGACAGTCTGGTCTATACGAGCAGTACTTC.

This clone was detected once. This chain links TRBV2 with TRBJ2-7, with D uncertain. Germline CDR1 reads SNHLY; CDR2 reads FYNNEI. The CDR3 contains 13 residues. V lost 6 bases and J 5 bases, leaving 14 bases between the germline ends. The CDR3 is CASSVMGLNEQYF. CDR3 in DNA: TGTGCCAGCAGCGTAATGGGCTTGAACGAGCAGTACTTC. Supplemented by reference TRBV2 and TRBJ2-7, the full variable domain reads EPEVTQTPSHQVTQMGQEVILRCVPISNHLYFYWYRQILGQKVEFLVSFYNNEISEKSEIFDDQFSVERPDGSNFTLKIRSTKLEDSAMYFCASSVMGLNEQYFGPGTRLTVT.

The chain employs TRBV30 and TRBJ1-6; D perhaps matches TRBD1 (5 bases). Germline values: CDR1 GTSNPN, CDR2 SVGIG (reference sequence). CDR3 length equals 14 residues. V lost 3 bases and J lost 6, with 12 bases in between. CDR3 amino acids: CAWSFWGGNSPLHF. The DNA of the CDR3 is TGTGCCTGGAGCTTCTGGGGCGGTAATTCACCCCTCCACTTT.

V and J are TRBV28 and TRBJ2-7, with TRBD1 matching over 12 bases. Unmatched junction bases numbered 7, after V lost 5 bases and J lost 5 bases. This CDR3 has 15 residues. Germline-derived CDR1 and CDR2 are MDHEN and SYDVKM. The CDR3 bases are TGTGCCAGCAGTCCGGCGGGACAGGGGGCGGACGAGCAGTACTTC. It specifies CASSPAGQGADEQYF.

The chain has TRBV5-1 and TRBJ2-5; D uncertain. This CDR3 contains 15 residues. The V and J ends lost 5 bases and 5 bases respectively, with 19 bases between them. From germline, CDR1 is SGHRS and CDR2 YFSETQ. CDR3: CASRVDSSTGETQYF. In DNA, the CDR3 is TGCGCCAGCAGGGTCGACTCGTCGACTGGCGAGACCCAGTACTTC.

This sequence joins TRBV5-4 and TRBJ1-3, with TRBD1 matching 7 bases. V dropped 4 bases and J dropped 0; count of bases not matched to a gene: 4. This CDR3 is 15 amino acids long. Germline V gene data show CDR1 as SGHNT and CDR2 as YYREEE (reference sequence). CDR3 sequence reads: CASSPGQNSGNTIYF. CDR3 coding DNA: TGTGCCAGCAGCCCGGGACAGAACTCTGGAAACACCATATATTTT.

This clone was seen only once. The sample carries other DNA sequences with the same CDR3. The chain links TRBV3-1 (or the pseudogene TRBV3-2) to TRBJ2-7; D gene uncertain. CDR1 is LGHDT, CDR2 YNNKEL, per germline (reference sequence). CDR3 size: 11 residues. Trimming took 3 bases from V and 7 from J, leaving 7 bases between them. Here the CDR3 reads CASSQASEQYF. The CDR3 coding sequence is TGTGCCAGCAGCCAGGCCTCGGAGCAGTACTTC.

The chain carries TRBV7-9 and TRBJ2-1; no clear D. Germline V gene sequence: CDR1 SEHNR, CDR2 FQNEAQ (reference sequence). The CDR3 sequence is 13 residues long. Trimming stripped 4 bases from V and 3 bases from J, with 7 bases between. Written as DNA, the CDR3 is TGTGCCAGCAGCTCCCGTTACTACAATGAGCAGTTCTTC. It codes for CASSSRYYNEQFF. Based on the CDR3 plus reference TRBV7-9 and TRBJ2-1, the full variable domain is DTGVSQNPRHKITKRGQNVTFRCDPISEHNRLYWYRQTLGQGPEFLTYFQNEAQLEKSRLLSDRFSAERPKGSFSTLEIQRTEQGDSAMYLCASSSRYYNEQFFGPGTRLTVL.

The chain has TRBV5-1 and TRBJ2-2; D is possibly TRBD1 (7 bases). Trimming cost V 3 bases and J 0 bases, with 12 bases left between them. From germline, CDR1 is SGHRS and CDR2 YFSETQ. This CDR3 has 16 residues. CDR3 DNA sequence: TGCGCCAGCAGCTGGAGGGACAGCCCGAACACCGGGGAGCTGTTTTTT. Translated, it gives CASSWRDSPNTGELFF.

The V call is TRBV2, the J call TRBJ2-1; perhaps TRBD2 as D (6 bases). The CDR3 length is 14 residues. Germline V CDR1 and CDR2: SNHLY, FYNNEI. V dropped 7 bases and J dropped 3 bases, with 13 bases sitting between them. The CDR3 coding sequence is TGTGCCAGCAACGCGGGGATAAGCTACAATGAGCAGTTCTTC. Amino acid sequence: CASNAGISYNEQFF.

As concerns this clone: The junction departs from the called germline gene at one end, perhaps through a read error. V and J are TRBV6-2 or TRBV6-3 and TRBJ1-1; no firm D call. This CDR3 has 13 residues. Germline assignment: CDR1 MNHEY and CDR2 SVGEGT. This chain's CDR3 is CASTPFTSTEAFF. The CDR3 DNA reads as TGTGCTAGCACCCCGTTTACAAGCACTGAAGCTTTCTTT.

The chain joins TRBV2 to TRBJ1-2; D might be TRBD1 (5 bases). CDR1 SNHLY and CDR2 FYNNEI come from the germline V gene. The CDR3 runs to 14 residues. V lost 2 bases and J lost 6, with 13 bases in between. In DNA, the CDR3 is TGTGCCAGCAGTGAACAAGGGGAGGTAAATGGCTACACCTTC. Protein: CASSEQGEVNGYTF.

The chain combines TRBV5-6 with TRBJ2-7; D not certain. The CDR3 runs to 14 residues. Trimming cost V 4 bases and J 4 bases, with 15 bases left between them. Germline CDR1 is SGHDT and CDR2 is YYEEEE. CDR3 bases: TGTGCCAGCAGCATTAGCCCCCCAGAGTACGAGCAGTACTTC. It translates to CASSISPPEYEQYF. Drawing the rest from reference TRBV5-6 and TRBJ2-7, the complete variable domain is DAGVTQSPTHLIKTRGQQVTLRCSPKSGHDTVSWYQQALGQGPQFIFQYYEEEERQRGNFPDRFSGHQFPNYSSELNVNALLLGDSALYLCASSISPPEYEQYFGPGTRLTVT.

The chain couples TRBV12-3 or TRBV12-4 to TRBJ1-2; D unresolved. Trimming took 6 bases from V and 4 from J, leaving 12 bases between them. CDR3 length: 13 residues. The CDR3 DNA follows: TGTGCCAGCAGGCCCGCGGGGTTCTATGGCTACACCTTC. It translates to CASRPAGFYGYTF.